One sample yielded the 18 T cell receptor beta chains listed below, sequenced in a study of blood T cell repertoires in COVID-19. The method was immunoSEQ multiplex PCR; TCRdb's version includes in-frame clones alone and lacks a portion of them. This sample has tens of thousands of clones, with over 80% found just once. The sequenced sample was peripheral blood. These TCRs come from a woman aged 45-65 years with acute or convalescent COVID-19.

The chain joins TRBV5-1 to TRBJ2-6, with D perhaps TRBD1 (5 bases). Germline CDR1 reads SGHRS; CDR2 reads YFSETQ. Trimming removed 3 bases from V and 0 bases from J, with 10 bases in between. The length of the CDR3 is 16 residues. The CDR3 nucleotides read TGCGCCAGCAGCTCGACAGTGCTCTCTGGGGCCAACGTCCTGACTTTC. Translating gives CASSSTVLSGANVLTF. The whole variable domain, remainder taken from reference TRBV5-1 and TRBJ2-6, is KAGVTQTPRYLIKTRGQQVTLSCSPISGHRSVSWYQQTPGQGLQFLFEYFSETQRNKGNFPGRFSGRQFSNSRSEMNVSTLELGDSALYLCASSSTVLSGANVLTFGAGSRLTVL.

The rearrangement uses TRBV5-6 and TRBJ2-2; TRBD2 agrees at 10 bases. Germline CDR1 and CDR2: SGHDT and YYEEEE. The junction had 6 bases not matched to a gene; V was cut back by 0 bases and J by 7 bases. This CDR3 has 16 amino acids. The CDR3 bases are TGTGCCAGCAGCTTGGGGCTAGCGGGAGACTTCGGGGAGCTGTTTTTT. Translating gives CASSLGLAGDFGELFF.

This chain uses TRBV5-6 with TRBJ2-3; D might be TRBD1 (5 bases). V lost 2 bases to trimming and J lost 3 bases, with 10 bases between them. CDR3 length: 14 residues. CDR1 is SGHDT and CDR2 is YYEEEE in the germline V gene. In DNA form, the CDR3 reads TGTGCCAGCAGCTTCGGCAGGACAACAGATACGCAGTATTTT. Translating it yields CASSFGRTTDTQYF.

This CDR3 reads CASSFGTSGENQETQYF. CDR3 DNA: TGTGCCAGCAGCTTCGGGACTAGCGGGGAGAACCAAGAGACCCAGTACTTC. This rearrangement joins TRBV9 to TRBJ2-5; 13 bases match TRBD2. Germline CDR1 reads SGDLS; CDR2 reads YYNGEE. The CDR3 contains 17 residues. Trimming took 4 bases from V and 0 from J; bases not matched to a gene: 6.

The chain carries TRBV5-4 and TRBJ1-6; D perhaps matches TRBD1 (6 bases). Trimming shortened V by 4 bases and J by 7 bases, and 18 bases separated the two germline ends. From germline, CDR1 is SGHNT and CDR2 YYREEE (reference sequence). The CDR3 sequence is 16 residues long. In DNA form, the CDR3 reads TGTGCCAGCAGCCGCGCTAGTACAGGGTGGAATTCACCCCTCCACTTT. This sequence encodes CASSRASTGWNSPLHF.

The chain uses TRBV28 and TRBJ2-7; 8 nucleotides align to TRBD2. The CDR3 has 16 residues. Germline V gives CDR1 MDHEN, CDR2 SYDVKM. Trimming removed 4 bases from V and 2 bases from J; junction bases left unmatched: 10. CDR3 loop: CASSSLAGPRPYEQYF. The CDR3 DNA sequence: TGTGCCAGCAGTTCTTTAGCGGGACCCAGGCCCTACGAGCAGTACTTC.

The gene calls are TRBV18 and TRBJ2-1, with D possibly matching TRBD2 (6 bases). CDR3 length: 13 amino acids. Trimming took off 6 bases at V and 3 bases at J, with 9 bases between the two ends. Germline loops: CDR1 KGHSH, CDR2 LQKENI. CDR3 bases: TGTGCCAGCTCCCAGGGACTCTACAATGAGCAGTTCTTC. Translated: CASSQGLYNEQFF.

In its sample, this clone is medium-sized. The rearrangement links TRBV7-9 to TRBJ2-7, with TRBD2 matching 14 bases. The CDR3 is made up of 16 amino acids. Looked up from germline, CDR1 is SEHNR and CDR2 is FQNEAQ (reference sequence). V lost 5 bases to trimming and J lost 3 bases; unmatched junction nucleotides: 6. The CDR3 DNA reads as TGTGCCAGCAGCACGACTGGGACTAGCGGGAGCTACGAGCAGTACTTC. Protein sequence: CASSTTGTSGSYEQYF.

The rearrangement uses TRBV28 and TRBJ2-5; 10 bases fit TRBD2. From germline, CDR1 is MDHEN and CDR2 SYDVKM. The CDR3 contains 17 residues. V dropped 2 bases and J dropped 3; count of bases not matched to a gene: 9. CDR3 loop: CASSLGLAGVRKETQYF. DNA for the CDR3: TGTGCCAGCAGTTTAGGGCTAGCGGGAGTTCGGAAAGAGACCCAGTACTTC.

CDR3 DNA sequence: TGTGCCAGCAGCCCCCGGGGCTATGGCTACACCTTC. Translated: CASSPRGYGYTF. The rearrangement links TRBV3-1 (or the pseudogene TRBV3-2) to TRBJ1-2; unclear D gene. With 4 bases removed from V and 4 bases from J, the gap between germline ends came to 7 bases. The CDR3 is 12 amino acids. CDR1 LGHDT and CDR2 YNNKEL come from the germline V gene (reference sequence).

As DNA, the CDR3 is TGTGCCAGCAGCAGGGGCAGGGGGAGCTCCTACAATGAGCAGTTCTTC. Protein sequence: CASSRGRGSSYNEQFF. The chain is built from TRBV7-8 and TRBJ2-1, with 7 bases matching TRBD1. CDR1 and CDR2 (germline): SGHVS, FQNEAQ. V was clipped by 5 bases and J by 0 bases; unmatched bases: 7. The CDR3 length is 16 residues.

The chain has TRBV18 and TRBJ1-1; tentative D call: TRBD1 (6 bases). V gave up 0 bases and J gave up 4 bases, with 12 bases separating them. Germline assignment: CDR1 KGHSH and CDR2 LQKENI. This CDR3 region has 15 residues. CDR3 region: CASSPPAGVGTEAFF. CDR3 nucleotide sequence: TGTGCCAGCTCACCACCGGCAGGGGTGGGCACTGAAGCTTTCTTT.

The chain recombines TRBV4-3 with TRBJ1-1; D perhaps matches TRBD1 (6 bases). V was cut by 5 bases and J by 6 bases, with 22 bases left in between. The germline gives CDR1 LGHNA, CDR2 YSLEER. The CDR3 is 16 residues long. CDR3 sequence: CASSLAGRQGRPEAFF. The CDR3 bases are TGCGCCAGCAGCTTGGCCGGGAGGCAGGGGCGACCTGAAGCTTTCTTT.

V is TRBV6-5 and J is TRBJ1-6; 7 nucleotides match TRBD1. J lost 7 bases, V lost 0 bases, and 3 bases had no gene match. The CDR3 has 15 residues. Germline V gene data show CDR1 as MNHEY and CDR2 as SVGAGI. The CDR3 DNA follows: TGTGCCAGCAGTTACTCGACACAGGGGAATTCACCCCTCCACTTT. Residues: CASSYSTQGNSPLHF.

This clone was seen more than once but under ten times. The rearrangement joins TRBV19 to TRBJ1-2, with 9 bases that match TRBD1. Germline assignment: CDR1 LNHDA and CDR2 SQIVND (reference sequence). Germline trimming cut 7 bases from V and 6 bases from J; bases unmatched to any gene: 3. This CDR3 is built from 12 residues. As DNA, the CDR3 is TGTGCCAGTAAAGGACAGGGGCATGGCTACACCTTC. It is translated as CASKGQGHGYTF.

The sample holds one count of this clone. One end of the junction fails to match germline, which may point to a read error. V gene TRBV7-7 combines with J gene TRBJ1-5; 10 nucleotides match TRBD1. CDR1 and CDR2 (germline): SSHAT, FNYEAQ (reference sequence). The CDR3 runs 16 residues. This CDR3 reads CASSPFGTGDDQPQHF. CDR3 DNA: TGTGCTAGCAGCCCGTTCGGGACAGGGGATGATCAGCCCCAGCATTTT.

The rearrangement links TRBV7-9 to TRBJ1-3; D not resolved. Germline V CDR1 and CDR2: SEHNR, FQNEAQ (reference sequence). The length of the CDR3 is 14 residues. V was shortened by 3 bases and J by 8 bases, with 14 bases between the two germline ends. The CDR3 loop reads CASSLDSPRDTIYF. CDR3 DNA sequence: TGTGCCAGCAGCTTGGATTCCCCGAGGGACACCATATATTTT.

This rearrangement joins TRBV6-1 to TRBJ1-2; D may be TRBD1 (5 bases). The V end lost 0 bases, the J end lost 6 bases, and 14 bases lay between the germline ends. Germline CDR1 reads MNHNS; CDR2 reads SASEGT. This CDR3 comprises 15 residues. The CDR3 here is CASSEASAGRDGYTF. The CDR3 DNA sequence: TGTGCCAGCAGTGAAGCATCCGCAGGGAGGGATGGCTACACCTTC.